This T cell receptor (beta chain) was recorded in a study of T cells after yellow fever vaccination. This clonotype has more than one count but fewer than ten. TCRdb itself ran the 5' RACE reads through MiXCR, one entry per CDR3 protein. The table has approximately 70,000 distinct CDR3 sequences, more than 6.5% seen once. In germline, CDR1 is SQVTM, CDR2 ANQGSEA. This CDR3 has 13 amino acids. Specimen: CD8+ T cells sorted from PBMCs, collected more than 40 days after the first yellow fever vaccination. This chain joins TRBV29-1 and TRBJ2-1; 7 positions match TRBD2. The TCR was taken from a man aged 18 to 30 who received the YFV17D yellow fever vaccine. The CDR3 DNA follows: TGCAGTCTAACCCAGCGGGGAGACAATGAGCAGTTCTTC. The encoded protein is CSLTQRGDNEQFF.